This TCR beta chain comes out of a study of post-analysis software for immune sequencing data. Study outcomes and limitations: TRBV segments more frequent in patients than in controls numbered roughly five and included TRBV5-6, TRBV5-1 and TRBV20-1.

The length of the CDR3 is 14 residues. Germline V gives CDR1 SEHNR, CDR2 FQNEAQ (reference sequence). As to this clonotype: Its specificity is unknown.

Unique molecular identifiers were built into the TCR beta cDNA libraries. One entry per CDR3 protein, called by TCRdb with MiXCR from the PCR reads. Altogether approximately 770,000 distinct CDR3 sequences are present, about half being singletons, with the ten largest covering roughly 4.4%. The sample consisted of blood. This TCR was sampled from a girl aged 5 to 17 with multiple sclerosis. The chain links TRBV7-9 to TRBJ2-5; D perhaps matches TRBD2 (6 bases). The J call may be incorrect, as the DNA end agrees better with TRBJ2-7. CDR3 coding DNA: TGTGCCAGCAGCTTAGTTGGGGGGAGAAACGAGCAGTACTTC. It translates to CASSLVGGRNEQYF.